One sample yielded the 31 T cell receptor beta chains listed below, sequenced in a study of blood T cells in healthy people across ages (dated by TCRdb to the mid-2010s). The method behind the library was 5' RACE. For sequencing, an Illumina HiSeq 2500 was employed. A second PCR of about 7 to 12 cycles was performed with a sample-barcoded 5' primer and a J-beta primer mix. The public reads were quality trimmed at Q25 with fastp and then assembled into clones with MiXCR by TCRdb, keeping productive beta chains. Rows are unified per CDR3 protein, each entry keeping the most common DNA and genes. The sample includes around 1.1 million distinct CDR3 sequences, with roughly two fifths observed a single time. The ten largest clones represent around 13% of the sample. Sequencing was carried out using blood. These receptors all come from a man aged 18 to 35 in good health.

In its sample, this clonotype was seen a few times. This chain connects TRBV27 to TRBJ2-2; the D gene is possibly TRBD1 (6 bases). With 7 bases removed from V and 5 bases from J, the gap between germline ends came to 17 bases. This CDR3 has 15 amino acids. Per germline, CDR1 MNHEY and CDR2 SMNVEV (reference sequence). This CDR3 is CASKHPTGGTGELFF. Here the CDR3 DNA reads TGTGCCAGCAAACATCCGACAGGCGGAACCGGGGAGCTGTTTTTT.

The V gene is TRBV7-2, the J gene TRBJ1-1, with a possible D match to TRBD1 (6 bases). CDR3 size: 17 residues. Germline CDR1 is SGHTA and CDR2 is FQGNSA. The V end was cut by 1 base, the J end by 1 base, with 16 bases between. CDR3 DNA sequence: TGTGCCAGCAGCTTAGTGTGGGGGGGCGCCCCGAACACTGAAGCTTTCTTT. It specifies CASSLVWGGAPNTEAFF.

The V call is TRBV20-1, the J call TRBJ2-1, with TRBD2 identical over 8 bases. J gave up 3 bases and V 1 base, and 8 bases lay outside the gene matches. Germline loops: CDR1 DFQATT, CDR2 SNEGSKA (reference sequence). The CDR3 is 16 residues long. Here the CDR3 reads CSARVGGSGVYNEQFF. The CDR3 coding sequence is TGCAGTGCTAGAGTAGGGGGTAGCGGGGTCTACAATGAGCAGTTCTTC.

The chain carries TRBV6-6 and TRBJ1-4, with a possible D match to TRBD1 (6 bases). V gave up 6 bases and J gave up 5 bases, with 19 bases separating them. CDR1 MNHNY and CDR2 SVGAGI come from the germline V gene (reference sequence). The CDR3 is 16 residues long. In DNA, the CDR3 is TGTGCCAGCAGGGTAAACCCGGACAGAAGAAATGAAAAACTGTTTTTT. Protein sequence: CASRVNPDRRNEKLFF.

This clonotype was picked up one time. This chain links TRBV12-3 or TRBV12-4 with TRBJ2-7; D perhaps matches TRBD2 (6 bases). The V end was cut by 1 base, the J end by 7 bases, with 29 bases between. This CDR3 comprises 19 residues. The CDR3 nucleotides are TGTGCCAGCAGTTTAGTCCCACCGCGAGACGGGGACTCCTACAATGAGCAGTACTTC. Translated: CASSLVPPRDGDSYNEQYF.

The V and J genes are TRBV5-6 and TRBJ2-3; D unresolved. Trimming cost V 4 bases and J 6 bases, with 12 bases left between them. The germline gives CDR1 SGHDT, CDR2 YYEEEE. The CDR3 is 13 residues long. The CDR3 DNA is TGTGCCAGCAGCGCGTTTAGGGCGGATACGCAGTATTTT. Encoded protein: CASSAFRADTQYF.

CDR3 residues: CATMYNTEAFF. The CDR3 bases are TGTGCCACGATGTACAACACTGAAGCTTTCTTT. This rearrangement joins TRBV6-1 to TRBJ1-1; D gene uncertain. V lost 10 bases, J lost 2 bases, and 8 bases lay in between. The V gene's germline CDR1 is MNHNS and CDR2 SASEGT. CDR3 length: 11 residues.

This clonotype was picked up a small number of times. The chain uses TRBV6-4 and TRBJ1-2; D is unresolved. CDR3 size: 13 residues. With 0 bases removed from V and 5 bases from J, the gap between germline ends came to 7 bases. Germline CDR1 MRHNA, CDR2 SNTAGT. The CDR3 spells CASSDSKGYGYTF. The CDR3 DNA reads TGTGCCAGCAGTGACTCGAAAGGTTATGGCTACACCTTC.

This chain uses TRBV4-2 with TRBJ2-7; 12 bases match TRBD2. Judging by the DNA end, TRBJ2-5 fits better; the J call may be wrong. This CDR3 is 21 amino acids long. The germline V gene encodes CDR1 LGHNA and CDR2 YNFKEQ. Here the CDR3 DNA reads TGTGCCAGCAGCCATTCTATACCCGGGTCCAGGACTAGCGGGAAAAAAGAGACCCAGTACTTC. It codes for CASSHSIPGSRTSGKKETQYF.

J is TRBJ2-3 and V is TRBV9; 10 nucleotides agree with TRBD2. The CDR3 length is 16 residues. V lost 3 bases, J lost 4 bases, and 8 bases stayed unmatched. CDR1 SGDLS and CDR2 YYNGEE come from the germline V gene. In nucleotides, the CDR3 is TGTGCCAGCAGCGAGACTAGCGGGTTCGGCGCAGATACGCAGTATTTT. Its protein product is CASSETSGFGADTQYF.

This clonotype occurred many times. The chain joins TRBV5-1 to TRBJ2-1, with D possibly TRBD2 on 5 matching bases. CDR1 and CDR2 from the germline V gene are SGHRS and YFSETQ. The V gene lost 4 bases and the J gene lost 0 bases, with 14 bases spanning the gap. The CDR3 runs 16 residues. The CDR3 DNA sequence: TGCGCCAGCAGCCTTCTTGGGGAGAGCTCCTACAATGAGCAGTTCTTC. It is translated as CASSLLGESSYNEQFF.

This clonotype was seen only a few times. The CDR3 here is CASRPTAYNEQFF. The CDR3 DNA reads TGTGCCAGCAGGCCCACAGCGTACAATGAGCAGTTCTTC. The chain is built from TRBV6-6 and TRBJ2-1, with D hard to call. The length of the CDR3 is 13 residues. Germline V CDR1 and CDR2: MNHNY, SVGAGI (reference sequence). Trimming left V 6 bases short and J 4 bases short, with 10 bases between.

J is TRBJ2-3 and V is TRBV7-2, with D possibly matching TRBD1 (6 bases). Looked up from germline, CDR1 is SGHTA and CDR2 is FQGNSA. The CDR3 totals 15 residues. Between the trimmed V and J ends, which lost 5 bases and 2 bases, there was a span of 14 bases. CDR3 loop: CASSDTGIPTDTQYF. The CDR3 region has the DNA TGTGCCAGCAGCGACACAGGGATACCCACAGATACGCAGTATTTT.

The chain recombines TRBV20-1 with TRBJ1-1; D is possibly TRBD1 (6 bases). Looked up from germline, CDR1 is DFQATT and CDR2 is SNEGSKA (reference sequence). Trimming shortened V by 2 bases and J by 1 base, and 11 bases separated the two germline ends. This CDR3 has 14 amino acids. The CDR3 spells CSARQQGRNTEAFF. The CDR3 DNA is TGCAGTGCTAGACAACAGGGAAGGAACACTGAAGCTTTCTTT.

The genes are TRBV10-3 and TRBJ2-1, with D perhaps TRBD1 (6 bases). This CDR3 is 14 amino acids long. Germline CDR1 reads ENHRY; CDR2 reads SYGVKD. V lost 5 bases and J lost 8, with 16 bases in between. CDR3 residues: CAISLGQPPDEQFF. The CDR3 region has the DNA TGTGCCATCAGTCTAGGACAGCCCCCCGATGAGCAGTTCTTC.

The CDR3 DNA sequence: TGTGCCAGCAGCGAACGGGGGAGGGAGGCAGATACGCAGTATTTT. It encodes CASSERGREADTQYF. This sequence joins TRBV4-2 and TRBJ2-3; 7 bases agree with TRBD2. The CDR3 length is 15 residues. Germline values: CDR1 LGHNA, CDR2 YNFKEQ. J was trimmed by 4 bases and V by 5 bases; bases with no gene match: 9.

This clonotype was seen a few times. An end of the junction does not agree with germline; a read error may underlie this. The chain has TRBV12-3 or TRBV12-4 and TRBJ2-1; D possibly corresponds to TRBD1 (6 bases). The CDR3 extends over 10 amino acids. This CDR3 reads CASSFGQQFF. The CDR3 DNA sequence: TGTGCCAGCAGTTTCGGACAGCAGTTTTTC.

The table lists this clonotype with a few counts. V and J are TRBV6-2 or TRBV6-3 and TRBJ1-1; D not resolved. V lost 5 bases, J lost 2 bases, and 9 bases lay in between. Germline V CDR1 and CDR2: MNHEY, SVGEGT. The CDR3 runs to 13 residues. The CDR3 DNA follows: TGTGCCAGCAGTGACGGGGTAAACACTGAAGCTTTCTTT. Translation: CASSDGVNTEAFF.

The chain combines TRBV6-5 with TRBJ1-2; D is unresolved. CDR3 length: 16 amino acids. Germline CDR1 and CDR2: MNHEY and SVGAGI. Trimming removed 0 bases from V and 5 bases from J, with 16 bases in between. The DNA of the CDR3 is TGTGCCAGCAGTTACTCGATCTTACGGTCTGCTTATGGCTACACCTTC. This translates into CASSYSILRSAYGYTF.

V is TRBV5-1 and J is TRBJ2-4; D is unresolved. The V end lost 0 bases, the J end lost 7 bases, and 23 bases lay between the germline ends. Germline-derived CDR1 and CDR2 are SGHRS and YFSETQ. CDR3 length equals 18 residues. In DNA, the CDR3 is TGCGCCAGCAGCTTGGGGGCTAGTAGTGGTGTTTTCAGGAACATTCAGTACTTC. This sequence encodes CASSLGASSGVFRNIQYF.

The J gene is TRBJ1-1, the V gene TRBV12-3 or TRBV12-4; D might be TRBD1 (5 bases). Trimming pared 0 bases from V and 4 bases from J, leaving 12 bases between. The CDR3 is 15 amino acids. The CDR3 nucleotides are TGTGCCAGCAGTTTAGCGCGGGGGACGCCCACTGAAGCTTTCTTT. The encoded protein is CASSLARGTPTEAFF.

This clonotype occurred a few times. The CDR3 loop reads CASSLERINEKLFF. The DNA for the CDR3 is TGTGCCAGCAGCTTAGAGAGGATTAATGAAAAACTGTTTTTT. The chain has TRBV7-2 and TRBJ1-4; D is ambiguous. The V end was cut by 1 base, the J end by 4 bases, with 7 bases between. CDR3 length equals 14 residues. Per germline, CDR1 SGHTA and CDR2 FQGNSA.

This clonotype was observed a handful of times. CDR3 DNA: TGTGCCAGCAGTGAAGGAGGGGAGCCCTATGGCTACACCTTC. This codes for CASSEGGEPYGYTF. The chain couples TRBV2 to TRBJ1-2, with a tentative D call TRBD1 (5 bases). The CDR3 has 14 residues. CDR1 and CDR2 (germline): SNHLY, FYNNEI. V was trimmed by 1 base and J by 4 bases, leaving 10 bases between them.

In nucleotides, the CDR3 is TGTGCCAGCAGCTCCGGACGGGAGTCTACTGAAGCTTTCTTT. It encodes CASSSGRESTEAFF. The chain uses TRBV7-2 and TRBJ1-1, with D hard to call. CDR3 length: 14 amino acids. The germline gives CDR1 SGHTA, CDR2 FQGNSA. V lost 4 bases and J 5 bases, leaving 14 bases between the germline ends.

CDR3 in amino acids: CSSQVDTNTEAFF. The CDR3 DNA follows: TGCAGCTCCCAGGTGGACACCAACACTGAAGCTTTCTTT. The chain joins TRBV29-1 to TRBJ1-1; D is perhaps TRBD1 (5 bases). This CDR3 has 13 residues. Germline values: CDR1 SQVTM, CDR2 ANQGSEA. V lost 8 bases and J lost 2, with 15 bases in between.

The rearrangement uses TRBV20-1 and TRBJ2-7; 9 bases fit TRBD2. CDR3 length: 16 residues. The V gene end was trimmed by 2 bases and the J gene end by 4 bases; junction bases not matched to a gene: 12. The germline CDR1 and CDR2 sequences are DFQATT and SNEGSKA (reference sequence). As DNA, the CDR3 is TGCAGTGCTAGAACATCAGCTCTAGCGGGGTATTACGAGCAGTACTTC. It encodes CSARTSALAGYYEQYF.

The chain has TRBV4-2 and TRBJ1-2; the D is unclear. V dropped 8 bases and J dropped 3 bases, with 16 bases sitting between them. Germline V gives CDR1 LGHNA, CDR2 YNFKEQ. CDR3 size: 14 residues. CDR3 sequence reads: CASERTDGDYGYTF. The CDR3 bases are TGTGCCAGCGAGAGAACTGACGGGGACTATGGCTACACCTTC.

This clonotype was seen a handful of times. This chain uses TRBV4-2 with TRBJ1-2; possible D gene TRBD1, 5 bases. Trimming left V 0 bases short and J 7 bases short, with 15 bases between. The germline CDR1 and CDR2 sequences are LGHNA and YNFKEQ. The CDR3 spans 15 residues. As DNA, the CDR3 is TGTGCCAGCAGCCAAGAAACTACGGGGCAGCCTGGCTACACCTTC. Its translation: CASSQETTGQPGYTF.

A few counts support this clonotype. V gene TRBV5-1 combines with J gene TRBJ2-7; 8 bases map to TRBD1. V gave up 3 bases and J gave up 2 bases; unmatched junction bases: 7. The CDR3 has 15 amino acids. Germline CDR1 SGHRS, CDR2 YFSETQ. CDR3 amino acids: CASSSDRGRTYEQYF. CDR3 DNA: TGCGCCAGCAGCTCTGACAGGGGTCGGACCTACGAGCAGTACTTC.

The chain links TRBV7-6 to TRBJ1-1, with 7 bases aligning to TRBD1. The trim removed 7 bases at V and 4 bases at J, leaving 15 bases unmatched. This CDR3 region has 16 residues. The germline CDR1 and CDR2 sequences are SGHVS and FNYEAQ. CDR3 coding DNA: TGTGCCAGCATCCCCAGGGGGGGTGGGTATGGCACTGAAGCTTTCTTT. As protein: CASIPRGGGYGTEAFF. The full variable domain, rest sourced from reference TRBV7-6 and TRBJ1-1, is GAGVSQSPRYKVTKRGQDVALRCDPISGHVSLYWYRQALGQGPEFLTYFNYEAQQDKSGLPNDRFSAERPEGSISTLTIQRTEQRDSAMYRCASIPRGGGYGTEAFFGQGTRLTVV.

This sequence joins TRBV7-9 and TRBJ2-1, with D possibly matching TRBD1 (5 bases). V was cut by 5 bases and J by 8 bases, with 22 bases left in between. Germline CDR1 SEHNR, CDR2 FQNEAQ (reference sequence). The CDR3 spans 16 residues. CDR3 coding DNA: TGTGCCAGCAGCCCTACGGCCACAGGTCTCATGCATGAGCAGTTCTTC. Its protein product is CASSPTATGLMHEQFF. The full variable domain, with the rest looked up from reference TRBV7-9 and TRBJ2-1, is DTGVSQNPRHKITKRGQNVTFRCDPISEHNRLYWYRQTLGQGPEFLTYFQNEAQLEKSRLLSDRFSAERPKGSFSTLEIQRTEQGDSAMYLCASSPTATGLMHEQFFGPGTRLTVL.